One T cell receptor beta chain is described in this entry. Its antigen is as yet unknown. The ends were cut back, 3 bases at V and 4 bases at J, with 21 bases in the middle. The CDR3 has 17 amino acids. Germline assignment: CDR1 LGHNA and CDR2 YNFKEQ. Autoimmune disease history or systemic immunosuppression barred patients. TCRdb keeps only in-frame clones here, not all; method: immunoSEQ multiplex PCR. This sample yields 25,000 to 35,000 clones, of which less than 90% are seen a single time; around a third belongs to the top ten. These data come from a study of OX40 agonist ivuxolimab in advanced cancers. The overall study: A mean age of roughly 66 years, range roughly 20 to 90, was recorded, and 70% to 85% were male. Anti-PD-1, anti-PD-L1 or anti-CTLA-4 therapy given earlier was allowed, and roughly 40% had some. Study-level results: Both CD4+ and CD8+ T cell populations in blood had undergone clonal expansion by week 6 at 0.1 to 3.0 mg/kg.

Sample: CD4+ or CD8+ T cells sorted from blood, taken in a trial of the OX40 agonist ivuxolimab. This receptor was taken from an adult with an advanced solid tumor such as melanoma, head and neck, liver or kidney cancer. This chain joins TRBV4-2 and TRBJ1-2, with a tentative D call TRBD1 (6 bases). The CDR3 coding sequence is TGTGCCAGCAGCCAGGATGACGGACAGTCGCAAATCTATGGCTACACCTTC. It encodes CASSQDDGQSQIYGYTF.